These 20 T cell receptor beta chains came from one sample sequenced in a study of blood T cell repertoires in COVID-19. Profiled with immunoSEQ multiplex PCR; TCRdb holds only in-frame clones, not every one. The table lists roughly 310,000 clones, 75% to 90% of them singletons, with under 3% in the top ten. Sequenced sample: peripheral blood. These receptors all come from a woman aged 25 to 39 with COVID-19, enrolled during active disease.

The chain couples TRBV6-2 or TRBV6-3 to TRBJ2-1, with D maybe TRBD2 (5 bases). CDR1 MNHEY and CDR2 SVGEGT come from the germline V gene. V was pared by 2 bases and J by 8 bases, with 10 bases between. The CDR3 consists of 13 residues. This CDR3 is CASSYLAGDEQFF. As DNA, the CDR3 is TGTGCCAGCAGTTACCTCGCGGGTGATGAGCAGTTCTTC.

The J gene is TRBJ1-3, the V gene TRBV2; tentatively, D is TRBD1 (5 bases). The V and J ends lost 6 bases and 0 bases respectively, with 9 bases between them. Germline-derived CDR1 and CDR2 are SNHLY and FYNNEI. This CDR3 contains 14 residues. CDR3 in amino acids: CASRGGGSGNTIYF. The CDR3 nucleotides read TGTGCCAGCAGGGGGGGTGGCTCTGGAAACACCATATATTTT.

The CDR3 bases are TGTGCCAGCAGTGCAGGGGACTATGGCTACACCTTC. Protein sequence: CASSAGDYGYTF. The chain is built from TRBV25-1 and TRBJ1-2; the D gene is possibly TRBD1 (6 bases). Germline CDR1 MGHDK, CDR2 SYGVNS. CDR3 length: 12 amino acids. V dropped 4 bases and J dropped 3 bases, with 6 bases sitting between them.

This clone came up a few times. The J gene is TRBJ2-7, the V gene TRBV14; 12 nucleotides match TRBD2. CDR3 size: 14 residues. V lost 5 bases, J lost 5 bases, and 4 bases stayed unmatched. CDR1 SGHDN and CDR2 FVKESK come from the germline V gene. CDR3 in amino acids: CASSSGTSGHEQYF. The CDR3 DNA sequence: TGTGCCAGCAGCTCCGGGACTAGCGGGCACGAGCAGTACTTC.

The CDR3 reads CASSWRGRQETQYF. CDR3 DNA sequence: TGTGCCAGCAGCTGGCGAGGCCGGCAAGAGACCCAGTACTTC. The rearrangement uses TRBV5-5 and TRBJ2-5; D gene ambiguous. CDR1 SGHKS and CDR2 YYEKEE come from the germline V gene (reference sequence). The CDR3 totals 14 residues. Trimming took 3 bases from V and 2 from J, leaving 11 bases between them.

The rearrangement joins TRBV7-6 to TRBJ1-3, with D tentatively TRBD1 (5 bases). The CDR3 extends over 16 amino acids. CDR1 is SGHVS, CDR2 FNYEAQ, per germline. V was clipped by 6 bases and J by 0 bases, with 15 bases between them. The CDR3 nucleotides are TGTGCCAGCAGTTTACAGGTGCCCCTCTCTGGAAACACCATATATTTT. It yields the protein CASSLQVPLSGNTIYF.

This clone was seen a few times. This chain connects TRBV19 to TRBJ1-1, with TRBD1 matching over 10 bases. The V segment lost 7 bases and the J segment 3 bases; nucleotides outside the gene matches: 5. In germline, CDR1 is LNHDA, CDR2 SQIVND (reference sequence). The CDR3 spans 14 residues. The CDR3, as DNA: TGTGCCAGTACCTTGACAGGGGGCTACACTGAAGCTTTCTTT. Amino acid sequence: CASTLTGGYTEAFF.

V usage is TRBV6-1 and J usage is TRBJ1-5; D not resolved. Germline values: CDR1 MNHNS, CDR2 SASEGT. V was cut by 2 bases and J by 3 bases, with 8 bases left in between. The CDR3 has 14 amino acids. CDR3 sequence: CASSELLYNQPQHF. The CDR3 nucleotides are TGTGCCAGCAGTGAACTGTTATACAATCAGCCCCAGCATTTT.

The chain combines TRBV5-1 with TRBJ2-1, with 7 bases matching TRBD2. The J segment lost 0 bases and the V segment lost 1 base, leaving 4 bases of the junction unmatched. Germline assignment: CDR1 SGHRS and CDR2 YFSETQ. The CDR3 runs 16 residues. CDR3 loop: CASSLSAGDSYNEQFF. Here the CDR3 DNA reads TGCGCCAGCAGCTTGAGTGCGGGAGACTCCTACAATGAGCAGTTCTTC.

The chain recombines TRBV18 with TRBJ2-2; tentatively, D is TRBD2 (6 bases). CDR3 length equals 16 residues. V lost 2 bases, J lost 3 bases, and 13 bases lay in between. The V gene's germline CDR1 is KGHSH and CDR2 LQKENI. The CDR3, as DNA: TGTGCCAGCTCACCAAGGAGGGCTCGGGACACCGGGGAGCTGTTTTTT. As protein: CASSPRRARDTGELFF.

The CDR3 loop is CASSFRQGVRETQYF. The CDR3 nucleotides are TGTGCCAGCAGTTTCAGGCAGGGGGTAAGAGAGACCCAGTACTTC. This chain joins TRBV27 and TRBJ2-5; 7 bases align to TRBD1. From germline, CDR1 is MNHEY and CDR2 SMNVEV (reference sequence). V shed 3 bases and J 4 bases; nucleotides not matched to a gene: 8. The length of the CDR3 is 15 residues.

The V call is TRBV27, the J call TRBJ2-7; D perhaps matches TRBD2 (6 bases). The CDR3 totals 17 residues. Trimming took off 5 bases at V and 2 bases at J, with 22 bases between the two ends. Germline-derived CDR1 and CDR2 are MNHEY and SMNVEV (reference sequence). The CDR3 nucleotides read TGTGCCAGCAGTCCAATCGTCCGGGACTCCCGGACCTACGAGCAGTACTTC. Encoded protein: CASSPIVRDSRTYEQYF.

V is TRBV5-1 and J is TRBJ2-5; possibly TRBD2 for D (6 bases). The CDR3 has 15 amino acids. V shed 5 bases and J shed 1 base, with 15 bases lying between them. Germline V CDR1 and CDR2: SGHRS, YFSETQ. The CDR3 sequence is CASSGQGGRQETQYF. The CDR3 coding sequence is TGCGCCAGCAGTGGACAAGGAGGGCGCCAAGAGACCCAGTACTTC. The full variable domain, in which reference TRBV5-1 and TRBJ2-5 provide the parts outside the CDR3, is KAGVTQTPRYLIKTRGQQVTLSCSPISGHRSVSWYQQTPGQGLQFLFEYFSETQRNKGNFPGRFSGRQFSNSRSEMNVSTLELGDSALYLCASSGQGGRQETQYFGPGTRLLVL.

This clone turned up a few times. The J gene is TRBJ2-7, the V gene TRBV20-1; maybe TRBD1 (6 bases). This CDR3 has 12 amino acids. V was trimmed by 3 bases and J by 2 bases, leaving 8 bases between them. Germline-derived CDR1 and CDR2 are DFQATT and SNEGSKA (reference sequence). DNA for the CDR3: TGCAGTGCTAGTAACAGGGCCTACGAGCAGTACTTC. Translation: CSASNRAYEQYF.

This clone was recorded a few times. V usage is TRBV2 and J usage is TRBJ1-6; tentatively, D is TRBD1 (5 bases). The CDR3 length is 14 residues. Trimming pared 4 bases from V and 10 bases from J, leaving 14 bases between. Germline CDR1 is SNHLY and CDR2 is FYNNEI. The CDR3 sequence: CASSGRGGSSPLHF. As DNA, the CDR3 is TGTGCCAGCAGTGGGCGTGGGGGGTCCTCACCCCTCCACTTT.

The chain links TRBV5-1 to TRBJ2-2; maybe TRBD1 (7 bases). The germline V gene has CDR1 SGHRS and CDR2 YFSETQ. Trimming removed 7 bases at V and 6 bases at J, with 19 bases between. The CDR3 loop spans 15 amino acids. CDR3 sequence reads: CASRTTTGEAGELFF. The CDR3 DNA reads TGCGCCAGCCGAACCACCACAGGGGAGGCCGGGGAGCTGTTTTTT. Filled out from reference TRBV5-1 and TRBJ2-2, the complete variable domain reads KAGVTQTPRYLIKTRGQQVTLSCSPISGHRSVSWYQQTPGQGLQFLFEYFSETQRNKGNFPGRFSGRQFSNSRSEMNVSTLELGDSALYLCASRTTTGEAGELFFGEGSRLTVL.

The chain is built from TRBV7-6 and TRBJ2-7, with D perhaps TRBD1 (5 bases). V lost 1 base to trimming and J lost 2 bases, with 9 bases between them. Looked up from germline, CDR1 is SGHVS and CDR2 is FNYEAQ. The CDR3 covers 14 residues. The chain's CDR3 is CASSLDQGPYEQYF. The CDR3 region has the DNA TGTGCCAGCAGCTTAGATCAGGGTCCCTACGAGCAGTACTTC.

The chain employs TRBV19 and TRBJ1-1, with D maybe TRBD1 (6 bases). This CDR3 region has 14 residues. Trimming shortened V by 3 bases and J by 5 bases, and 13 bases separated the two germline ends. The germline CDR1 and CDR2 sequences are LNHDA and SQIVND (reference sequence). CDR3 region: CASSMTGYNTEAFF. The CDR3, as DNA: TGTGCCAGTAGTATGACAGGTTACAATACTGAAGCTTTCTTT.

The CDR3 coding sequence is TGTGCCAGCAGTGAATTAGTGGGAGTGGTATCAGGGGAGCTGTTTTTT. Its translation: CASSELVGVVSGELFF. The rearrangement links TRBV6-1 to TRBJ2-2; TRBD2 is a possible D gene (5 bases). In germline, CDR1 is MNHNS, CDR2 SASEGT. V was trimmed by 2 bases and J by 8 bases, leaving 18 bases between them. The CDR3 totals 16 residues.

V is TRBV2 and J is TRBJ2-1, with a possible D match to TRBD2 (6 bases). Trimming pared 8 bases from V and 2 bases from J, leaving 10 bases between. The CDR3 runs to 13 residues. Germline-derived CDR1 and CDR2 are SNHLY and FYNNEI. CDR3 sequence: CASGAGPYNEQFF. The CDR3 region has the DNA TGTGCCAGCGGGGCGGGACCCTACAATGAGCAGTTCTTC.